Below, 31 T cell receptor beta chains from the same sample are listed, as sequenced in a study of blood T cell repertoires in COVID-19. Only in-frame clones appear in the TCRdb table, and some are missing; sequencing was by immunoSEQ multiplex PCR. The table includes some 190,000 clones, approximately 81% detected once. Sequencing was performed on peripheral blood. The origin of the receptors is a person aged 70 to 85 with COVID-19, enrolled during active disease.

The chain links TRBV5-1 to TRBJ2-1; D unclear. V lost 2 bases and J 8 bases, leaving 8 bases between the germline ends. There are 12 residues in the CDR3. The V gene's germline CDR1 is SGHRS and CDR2 YFSETQ. The CDR3 bases are TGCGCCAGCAGCTTCTTCCGGGATGAGCAGTTCTTC. Protein product: CASSFFRDEQFF. The full variable domain, rest sourced from reference TRBV5-1 and TRBJ2-1, is KAGVTQTPRYLIKTRGQQVTLSCSPISGHRSVSWYQQTPGQGLQFLFEYFSETQRNKGNFPGRFSGRQFSNSRSEMNVSTLELGDSALYLCASSFFRDEQFFGPGTRLTVL.

CDR3 nucleotides: TGTGCCAGCGGACAGGGGATACTCTATGGCTACACCTTC. Translated, it gives CASGQGILYGYTF. This rearrangement joins TRBV28 to TRBJ1-2, with 9 bases fitting TRBD1. The CDR3 runs 13 residues. Germline CDR1 MDHEN, CDR2 SYDVKM. V gave up 8 bases and J gave up 4 bases; unmatched junction bases: 5.

The chain has TRBV14 and TRBJ2-1; D is ambiguous. V was shortened by 4 bases and J by 0 bases, with 7 bases between the two germline ends. The CDR3 contains 14 residues. Germline V lookup: CDR1 SGHDN, CDR2 FVKESK. CDR3: CASSRRSSYNEQFF. Written as DNA, the CDR3 is TGTGCCAGCAGCCGCCGGAGCTCCTACAATGAGCAGTTCTTC.

The chain is built from TRBV2 and TRBJ2-3, with 8 bases matching TRBD2. This CDR3 is 16 amino acids long. V trimming: 7 bases; J trimming: 6 bases; junction bases outside the gene matches: 15. Germline CDR1 is SNHLY and CDR2 is FYNNEI. Written as DNA, the CDR3 is TGTGCCAGCAAGTTGCGGGGGGCCCAGGTTGGTGATACGCAGTATTTT. Amino acids: CASKLRGAQVGDTQYF.

The chain employs TRBV6-2 or TRBV6-3 and TRBJ2-7; the match to TRBD1 covers 7 bases. Looked up from germline, CDR1 is MNHEY and CDR2 is SVGEGT. This CDR3 spans 14 amino acids. The V gene end was trimmed by 2 bases and the J gene end by 6 bases; junction bases not matched to a gene: 7. The CDR3 reads CASSYVGTVAEQYF. The CDR3, as DNA: TGTGCCAGCAGTTACGTAGGGACAGTGGCCGAGCAGTACTTC.

On this clone itself: A junction end diverges from the germline sequence, so it may reflect a read error. The rearrangement links TRBV5-1 to TRBJ1-3, with 7 bases lining up with TRBD1. The length of the CDR3 is 15 residues. Per the germline V gene, CDR1 is SGHRS and CDR2 is YFSETQ. The CDR3: CASSLDTGAGNTIYF. CDR3 nucleotide sequence: TGCGCCAGCAGTTTGGACACAGGGGCTGGAAACACCATATATTTT.

The chain combines TRBV7-9 with TRBJ2-7; D gene uncertain. CDR1 is SEHNR and CDR2 is FQNEAQ in the germline V gene (reference sequence). V lost 2 bases to trimming and J lost 2 bases, with 13 bases between them. This CDR3 region has 15 residues. Written as DNA, the CDR3 is TGTGCCAGCAGCTTATCCGCAGGAAAACCCTACGAGCAGTACTTC. Its translation is CASSLSAGKPYEQYF.

This clone has a single count. This sequence joins TRBV27 and TRBJ2-7; 8 nucleotides match TRBD1. The V gene end was trimmed by 4 bases and the J gene end by 6 bases; junction bases not matched to a gene: 5. Germline V CDR1 and CDR2: MNHEY, SMNVEV (reference sequence). The CDR3 has 13 residues. As DNA, the CDR3 is TGTGCCAGCAGTTCACGGACAGGGTCCGAGCAGTACTTC. Its translation: CASSSRTGSEQYF.

CDR3 sequence reads: CASSDRWASNSPLHF. The DNA of the CDR3 is TGTGCCAGCAGTGACCGCTGGGCGAGTAATTCACCCCTCCACTTT. The chain joins TRBV6-1 to TRBJ1-6; D ambiguous. Germline V gives CDR1 MNHNS, CDR2 SASEGT. The CDR3 length is 15 residues. V lost 3 bases and J 6 bases, leaving 12 bases between the germline ends.

The V and J genes are TRBV23-1 and TRBJ2-1, with D possibly matching TRBD1 (6 bases). Being an ORF, TRBV23-1 has a function that is uncertain. This CDR3 has 16 amino acids. The V and J ends lost 0 bases and 6 bases respectively, with 15 bases between them. The CDR3 DNA follows: TGCGCCAGCAGTCAATCGAGGGGGAGTTCCCCCAATGAGCAGTTCTTC. Translated, it gives CASSQSRGSSPNEQFF.

The V and J genes are TRBV5-4 and TRBJ1-1; D possibly corresponds to TRBD1 (5 bases). The V gene's germline CDR1 is SGHNT and CDR2 YYREEE (reference sequence). Trimming removed 4 bases from V and 0 bases from J, with 7 bases in between. This CDR3 contains 13 residues. The CDR3 DNA is TGTGCCAGCAGCCCACAGGTGAACACTGAAGCTTTCTTT. Its translation: CASSPQVNTEAFF. The whole variable domain, remainder taken from reference TRBV5-4 and TRBJ1-1, is ETGVTQSPTHLIKTRGQQVTLRCSSQSGHNTVSWYQQALGQGPQFIFQYYREEENGRGNFPPRFSGLQFPNYSSELNVNALELDDSALYLCASSPQVNTEAFFGQGTRLTVV.

This clone was counted once. The genes are TRBV19 and TRBJ1-1, with D uncertain. Germline V lookup: CDR1 LNHDA, CDR2 SQIVND (reference sequence). V was shortened by 7 bases and J by 1 base, with 7 bases between the two germline ends. The CDR3 is 12 residues long. The CDR3 region is CASTKRNTEAFF. In DNA form, the CDR3 reads TGTGCCAGTACCAAGAGGAACACTGAAGCTTTCTTT.

Worth noting for this clone: At the DNA level, this CDR3 is encoded by other sequences in the same sample as well. The chain's CDR3 is CASSYLGQSSGNTIYF. The CDR3 DNA follows: TGTGCCAGCAGTTACTTAGGACAGAGCTCTGGAAACACCATATATTTT. This chain joins TRBV6-5 and TRBJ1-3, with TRBD1 as a possible D gene (6 bases). Trimming cost V 1 base and J 0 bases, with 10 bases left between them. In germline, CDR1 is MNHEY, CDR2 SVGAGI. This CDR3 spans 16 amino acids.

The chain combines TRBV7-2 with TRBJ1-5, with D possibly matching TRBD1 (6 bases). Germline lookup yields CDR1 SGHTA and CDR2 FQGNSA. The CDR3 covers 17 residues. The germline V and J ends were trimmed by 5 bases and 0 bases, with 17 bases remaining between them. The CDR3 is CASSHERTDYSNQPQHF. The CDR3 region has the DNA TGTGCCAGCAGCCATGAAAGGACAGACTATAGCAATCAGCCCCAGCATTTT.

CDR3 loop: CASSIGTGEQYF. In DNA form, the CDR3 reads TGTGCCAGTAGTATTGGGACAGGGGAGCAGTACTTC. The rearrangement links TRBV19 to TRBJ2-7; 9 nucleotides agree with TRBD1. CDR3 length: 12 amino acids. The J segment lost 7 bases and the V segment lost 3 bases, leaving 1 base of the junction unmatched. Per the germline V gene, CDR1 is LNHDA and CDR2 is SQIVND (reference sequence).

J is TRBJ2-7 and V is TRBV2, with D possibly TRBD1 on 6 matching bases. The CDR3 is 13 residues long. The V gene lost 2 bases and the J gene lost 5 bases, with 10 bases spanning the gap. Per germline, CDR1 SNHLY and CDR2 FYNNEI. Here the CDR3 reads CASSETGPHEQYF. The DNA for the CDR3 is TGTGCCAGCAGTGAAACAGGGCCCCACGAGCAGTACTTC.

V and J are TRBV5-1 and TRBJ2-2; 7 bases match TRBD2. This CDR3 spans 15 amino acids. Germline V lookup: CDR1 SGHRS, CDR2 YFSETQ. Germline trimming cut 0 bases from V and 5 bases from J; bases unmatched to any gene: 4. CDR3 bases: TGCGCCAGCAGCTTGGTAGTCGGGGGGACCGGGGAGCTGTTTTTT. This sequence encodes CASSLVVGGTGELFF. The full variable domain, completed using reference TRBV5-1 and TRBJ2-2, is KAGVTQTPRYLIKTRGQQVTLSCSPISGHRSVSWYQQTPGQGLQFLFEYFSETQRNKGNFPGRFSGRQFSNSRSEMNVSTLELGDSALYLCASSLVVGGTGELFFGEGSRLTVL.

V usage is TRBV3-1 (or the pseudogene TRBV3-2) and J usage is TRBJ1-1, with TRBD1 as a possible D gene (5 bases). V lost 2 bases and J 1 base, leaving 14 bases between the germline ends. This CDR3 is built from 16 residues. Germline CDR1 LGHDT, CDR2 YNNKEL (reference sequence). The CDR3 DNA reads as TGTGCCAGCAGCCAATTGTCGGGACTGCGGAACACTGAAGCTTTCTTT. Translated, it gives CASSQLSGLRNTEAFF.

The V gene is TRBV12-3 or TRBV12-4, the J gene TRBJ2-5; no firm D call. The ends were cut back, 8 bases at V and 0 bases at J, with 7 bases in the middle. The CDR3 totals 12 residues. In DNA, the CDR3 is TGTGCCAGCCAAACAAACCAAGAGACCCAGTACTTC. This codes for CASQTNQETQYF.

The CDR3 sequence is CASRPPAVGDGYTF. The DNA of the CDR3 is TGTGCCAGCAGACCTCCGGCAGTAGGGGATGGCTACACCTTC. This chain connects TRBV28 to TRBJ1-2; tentative D call: TRBD1 (5 bases). The CDR3 has 14 residues. V gave up 6 bases and J gave up 6 bases, with 17 bases separating them. CDR1 MDHEN and CDR2 SYDVKM come from the germline V gene.

The rearrangement uses TRBV18 and TRBJ1-1; 8 bases fit TRBD1. The germline V gene encodes CDR1 KGHSH and CDR2 LQKENI. CDR3 length: 14 amino acids. V shed 2 bases, J shed 5 bases, and the junction held 4 bases outside the gene matches. In DNA, the CDR3 is TGTGCCAGCTCACCATTGACAGGGGAGACTGAAGCTTTCTTT. It yields the protein CASSPLTGETEAFF.

This clone was recorded once. The V call is TRBV3-1 (or the pseudogene TRBV3-2), the J call TRBJ2-7, with TRBD2 identical over 8 bases. V trimming: 7 bases; J trimming: 1 base; junction bases outside the gene matches: 15. Germline CDR1 and CDR2: LGHDT and YNNKEL (reference sequence). The CDR3 length is 17 residues. CDR3: CASTAFGAGAGSYEQYF. The CDR3 nucleotides are TGTGCCAGCACTGCCTTTGGAGCGGGGGCCGGTTCCTACGAGCAGTACTTC.

The V gene is TRBV5-1, the J gene TRBJ2-3; 9 bases align to TRBD2. The CDR3 spans 17 residues. CDR1 and CDR2 (germline): SGHRS, YFSETQ. V shed 4 bases, J shed 11 bases, and the junction held 20 bases outside the gene matches. CDR3 sequence: CASSGTSGLARGVKQYF. CDR3 nucleotide sequence: TGCGCCAGCAGCGGAACTAGCGGACTAGCGAGGGGGGTCAAGCAGTATTTT.

The V gene is TRBV5-4, the J gene TRBJ2-3, with 7 bases fitting TRBD2. This CDR3 spans 16 amino acids. Trimming at V came to 2 bases and at J to 0 bases, leaving 6 bases not matched to a gene. Germline V CDR1 and CDR2: SGHNT, YYREEE (reference sequence). CDR3 sequence reads: CASSFERGASTDTQYF. The DNA of the CDR3 is TGTGCCAGCAGCTTCGAGCGGGGCGCTAGCACAGATACGCAGTATTTT.

This clone was seen only once. The genes are TRBV5-1 and TRBJ2-3; 8 bases align to TRBD2. The CDR3 sequence is 16 residues long. Germline trimming cut 0 bases from V and 2 bases from J; bases unmatched to any gene: 5. Germline V gene sequence: CDR1 SGHRS, CDR2 YFSETQ. CDR3: CASSLAGGPTTDTQYF. For the CDR3, the DNA is TGCGCCAGCAGCTTGGCGGGGGGGCCCACCACAGATACGCAGTATTTT.

This clone appeared a few times. The genes are TRBV25-1 and TRBJ2-2, with 12 bases matching TRBD2. V dropped 6 bases and J dropped 4; count of bases not matched to a gene: 3. The V gene's germline CDR1 is MGHDK and CDR2 SYGVNS. This CDR3 contains 15 residues. CDR3 amino acids: CASRASGGATGELFF. CDR3 nucleotide sequence: TGTGCCAGCAGAGCTAGCGGGGGGGCCACCGGGGAGCTGTTTTTT. The full variable domain, its missing parts supplied by reference TRBV25-1 and TRBJ2-2, is EADIYQTPRYLVIGTGKKITLECSQTMGHDKMYWYQQDPGMELHLIHYSYGVNSTEKGDLSSESTVSRIRTEHFPLTLESARPSHTSQYLCASRASGGATGELFFGEGSRLTVL.

This clone came up once. V is TRBV2 and J is TRBJ2-5, with D possibly TRBD1 on 6 matching bases. The CDR3 is 13 residues long. Trimming stripped 6 bases from V and 2 bases from J, with 10 bases between. The germline V gene encodes CDR1 SNHLY and CDR2 FYNNEI. The chain's CDR3 is CASRRTVQETQYF. The CDR3 region has the DNA TGTGCCAGCAGGAGGACAGTGCAAGAGACCCAGTACTTC.

This clone was seen once. The V and J genes are TRBV5-1 and TRBJ2-1; tentatively, D is TRBD2 (6 bases). Germline assignment: CDR1 SGHRS and CDR2 YFSETQ. This CDR3 spans 15 amino acids. V was trimmed by 5 bases and J by 4 bases, leaving 16 bases between them. The CDR3 loop reads CASSNQASVYNEQFF. CDR3 bases: TGCGCCAGCAGTAATCAGGCTAGCGTATACAATGAGCAGTTCTTC.

The rearrangement uses TRBV24-1 and TRBJ2-3; 7 nucleotides line up with TRBD2. The ends lost 4 bases at V and 6 bases at J; junction bases unmatched: 12. Germline CDR1 is KGHDR and CDR2 is SFDVKD. This CDR3 contains 16 residues. CDR3 sequence reads: CATSDRSGTPPDTQYF. CDR3 nucleotides: TGTGCCACCAGTGACCGGAGCGGGACTCCCCCGGATACGCAGTATTTT.

The genes are TRBV24-1 and TRBJ2-3; 9 nucleotides align to TRBD1. Trimming took 3 bases from V and 3 from J; bases not matched to a gene: 6. Germline V CDR1 and CDR2: KGHDR, SFDVKD. CDR3 length equals 16 residues. The DNA for the CDR3 is TGTGCCACCAGTGATACCCGGGACAGGGTTACAGATACGCAGTATTTT. Protein product: CATSDTRDRVTDTQYF.

This chain uses TRBV7-9 with TRBJ1-3, with 7 bases matching TRBD1. The CDR3 is 15 residues long. The ends lost 6 bases at V and 2 bases at J; junction bases unmatched: 7. The germline CDR1 and CDR2 sequences are SEHNR and FQNEAQ (reference sequence). The CDR3 sequence is CASRGRGAPGNTIYF. In nucleotides, the CDR3 is TGTGCCAGCAGGGGCAGGGGGGCTCCTGGAAACACCATATATTTT.